This T cell receptor beta chain appears in the sequencing data of a study of T cells after yellow fever vaccination. Study-wide context: Preparing low-cell-number fractions relied on SMART-Seq v4 Ultra Low Input. Findings and caveats of the study: Contaminating bulk clonotypes could be abundant in FACS-sorted repertoires.

CDR3 size: 13 residues. Trimming cost V 4 bases and J 6 bases; bases outside gene matches: 5. Making TCR cDNA involved 5'RACE template switching, which added UMIs and a universal primer site. TCRdb called the 5' RACE reads again in MiXCR, with one record for every CDR3 protein. The table has some 300,000 distinct CDR3 sequences, around 8.1% seen once. This clonotype has a count of ten or more. The antigen is unknown. The V gene is TRBV12-3 or TRBV12-4, the J gene TRBJ1-2; 7 nucleotides align to TRBD1. The source of this sequence is a young man who received the YFV17D yellow fever vaccine. Sequencing was performed on PBMCs, taken around 45 days after the first yellow fever vaccination. The CDR3 is CASSSRGRDGYTF. The DNA for the CDR3 is TGTGCCAGCAGTTCTAGGGGGCGGGATGGCTACACCTTC.